Below, 14 T cell receptor beta chains from the same sample are listed, as sequenced in a study of shared clonotypes between healthy human individuals. Data came from immunoSEQ multiplex PCR; TCRdb stores just in-frame clones and leaves some out. The profile shows about 2.5 million clones, 85% to 95% of them singletons. Sequencing used naive CD4+ T cells from PBMCs. Sample subset: CD45RA+ positively selected. These receptors all stem from a man aged 18 to 29 in good health. Some clones in this sample may be carry-over from other donors' samples.

A single count supports this clone. The CDR3 nucleotides read TGTGCCAGCAGTTCGCTCCGGGGAGATAATGAAAAACTGTTTTTT. Its protein is CASSSLRGDNEKLFF. This sequence joins TRBV27 and TRBJ1-4; D uncertain. Trimming cost V 4 bases and J 4 bases, with 13 bases left between them. Germline V gives CDR1 MNHEY, CDR2 SMNVEV (reference sequence). CDR3 length: 15 amino acids.

The CDR3 region has the DNA TGCGCCAGCAGCCCTGGGGGCCAGGCCACTGGCGAGCAGTACTTC. This sequence encodes CASSPGGQATGEQYF. The rearrangement uses TRBV4-3 and TRBJ2-7; maybe TRBD1 (6 bases). Germline V gives CDR1 LGHNA, CDR2 YSLEER. The CDR3 totals 15 residues. V lost 4 bases and J 6 bases, leaving 19 bases between the germline ends.

The chain carries TRBV18 and TRBJ2-1, with 9 bases fitting TRBD2. V shed 5 bases, J shed 5 bases, and the junction held 7 bases outside the gene matches. The CDR3 consists of 15 residues. Germline CDR1 is KGHSH and CDR2 is LQKENI. CDR3 nucleotide sequence: TGTGCCAGCTCATCAGCTAGCGGGAAAGACAATGAGCAGTTCTTC. Its protein product is CASSSASGKDNEQFF.

The CDR3 here is CASGAGSRLVDEQFF. In DNA form, the CDR3 reads TGTGCCAGTGGCGCCGGATCGAGACTAGTCGATGAGCAGTTCTTC. This chain connects TRBV19 to TRBJ2-1; possible D gene TRBD2, 6 bases. The V end was cut by 8 bases, the J end by 8 bases, with 22 bases between. There are 15 residues in the CDR3. Germline CDR1 and CDR2: LNHDA and SQIVND (reference sequence).

V and J are TRBV10-3 and TRBJ2-3; a possible D gene is TRBD2 (5 bases). This CDR3 is built from 15 residues. CDR1 is ENHRY and CDR2 is SYGVKD in the germline V gene. V was clipped by 7 bases and J by 0 bases, with 14 bases between them. CDR3 coding DNA: TGTGCCATCATGGCCGGGGAGACTAGCACAGATACGCAGTATTTT. Protein sequence: CAIMAGETSTDTQYF.

This clone was counted once. The chain uses TRBV19 and TRBJ2-6; D possibly corresponds to TRBD2 (5 bases). The V end was cut by 5 bases, the J end by 0 bases, with 14 bases between. Germline V gene sequence: CDR1 LNHDA, CDR2 SQIVND (reference sequence). The length of the CDR3 is 17 residues. The CDR3 sequence: CASSALGRFSGANVLTF. The CDR3 region has the DNA TGTGCCAGTAGTGCACTAGGACGGTTCTCTGGGGCCAACGTCCTGACTTTC.

The genes are TRBV2 and TRBJ2-3; D is uncertain. CDR3 length: 13 amino acids. Germline assignment: CDR1 SNHLY and CDR2 FYNNEI. The V and J ends lost 1 base and 2 bases respectively, with 4 bases between them. CDR3 sequence reads: CASSEVPTDTQYF. In DNA, the CDR3 is TGTGCCAGCAGTGAAGTCCCCACAGATACGCAGTATTTT.

The J gene is TRBJ2-7, the V gene TRBV28; 9 nucleotides align to TRBD1. The ends lost 4 bases at V and 2 bases at J; junction bases unmatched: 9. From germline, CDR1 is MDHEN and CDR2 SYDVKM. The CDR3 is 16 residues long. The CDR3 loop reads CASSSQDRGIAYEQYF. CDR3 DNA sequence: TGTGCCAGCAGTTCCCAGGACAGGGGAATTGCCTACGAGCAGTACTTC.

The chain is built from TRBV27 and TRBJ2-3; 10 bases line up with TRBD2. CDR1 is MNHEY and CDR2 is SMNVEV in the germline V gene (reference sequence). The CDR3 is 19 residues long. V lost 6 bases and J lost 5; bases outside the gene matches: 20. The CDR3 nucleotides read TGTGCCAGCAGCAATATGGGAGGGGCTAGCGGGAGTATGTTAGATACGCAGTATTTT. This translates into CASSNMGGASGSMLDTQYF.

J is TRBJ1-2 and V is TRBV19, with D possibly matching TRBD1 (6 bases). CDR3 length: 15 amino acids. Germline lookup yields CDR1 LNHDA and CDR2 SQIVND (reference sequence). The V gene lost 3 bases and the J gene lost 0 bases, with 11 bases spanning the gap. The CDR3 is CASSIRGTANYGYTF. The CDR3 region has the DNA TGTGCCAGTAGTATCAGGGGCACTGCTAACTATGGCTACACCTTC.

The chain has TRBV19 and TRBJ1-5, with D possibly matching TRBD1 (5 bases). Germline V gene sequence: CDR1 LNHDA, CDR2 SQIVND (reference sequence). Trimming left V 3 bases short and J 8 bases short, with 23 bases between. This CDR3 region has 17 residues. CDR3 nucleotide sequence: TGTGCCAGTAGTATCGACAAGGGACGGTCTTGGGGGAAGCCCCAGCATTTT. Protein product: CASSIDKGRSWGKPQHF.

J is TRBJ2-2 and V is TRBV5-4, with 7 positions matching TRBD1. Germline loops: CDR1 SGHNT, CDR2 YYREEE (reference sequence). This CDR3 comprises 15 residues. The ends lost 4 bases at V and 6 bases at J; junction bases unmatched: 9. In DNA form, the CDR3 reads TGTGCCAGCAGCAAGGGACAGACTTCGGCCGGGGAGCTGTTTTTT. Amino acids: CASSKGQTSAGELFF.

This rearrangement joins TRBV25-1 to TRBJ2-7; D uncertain. CDR1 is MGHDK, CDR2 SYGVNS, per germline. V was clipped by 3 bases and J by 2 bases, with 11 bases between them. There are 14 residues in the CDR3. CDR3 region: CASSDPSETYEQYF. In DNA form, the CDR3 reads TGTGCCAGCAGTGATCCAAGCGAGACCTACGAGCAGTACTTC.

V usage is TRBV18 and J usage is TRBJ2-1; no definite D call. This CDR3 comprises 12 residues. The V gene lost 1 base and the J gene lost 10 bases, with 8 bases spanning the gap. CDR1 and CDR2 from the germline V gene are KGHSH and LQKENI. CDR3 sequence (DNA): TGTGCCAGCTCACCACGGTTGCTCGAGCAGTTCTTC. This translates into CASSPRLLEQFF.